Listed below are T cell receptor beta chains from one sample, sequenced in a study of identical twins. MiXCR, applied by TCRdb to the 5' RACE reads, yields one record per CDR3 protein. The table has some 660,000 distinct CDR3 sequences, 8.6% seen once; the top ten hold approximately 0.96%. This sample also belongs to another study, concerning yellow fever vaccine responses in identical twins.

The sequenced material came from PBMCs. Receptor source: a woman aged 18-29 years in good health. CDR3s include the opening cysteine and the closing phenylalanine or tryptophan. D genes are given only for firm matches. Clone size appears in some rows only: once, few, many, or a class for an expanded clone.

size | J | V | D | DNA | CDR3
- | TRBJ1-2 | TRBV4-1 | - | TGCGCCAGCAGCCAAGACGAGAGAGCTAACTATGGCTACACCTTC | CASSQDERANYGYTF
- | TRBJ2-5 | TRBV15 | TRBD1 | TGTGCCACAAGACAGGGGGCCTCGGAGACCCAGTACTTC | CATRQGASETQYF
- | TRBJ2-1 | TRBV7-9 | TRBD1 | TGTGCCAGCGACAGGGACTCCTACAATGAGCAGTTCTTC | CASDRDSYNEQFF
few | TRBJ2-7 | TRBV18 | - | TGTGCCAGCTCACGCCCGGGGGCACGATCCTACGAGCAGTACTTC | CASSRPGARSYEQYF
- | TRBJ2-5 | TRBV10-3 | - | TGTGCCATCAGTGAGGACGAGACCCAGTACTTC | CAISEDETQYF
many | TRBJ2-2 | TRBV7-8 | TRBD1 | TGTGCCAGCAGCTTAGTTATCGGGACAGTCAACACCGGGGAGCTGTTTTTT | CASSLVIGTVNTGELFF
many | TRBJ2-1 | TRBV20-1 | - | TGCAGTACCAATTTGGACAGTCTCAATGAGCAGTTCTTC | CSTNLDSLNEQFF
many | TRBJ2-7 | TRBV7-2 | - | TGTGCCAGCAGCTCGGACAATAATGACGAGCAGTACTTC | CASSSDNNDEQYF
- | TRBJ2-5 | TRBV6-1 | TRBD1 | TGTGCCAGCAGACTGACAGGGTCGGAGACCCAGTACTTC | CASRLTGSETQYF
many | TRBJ2-5 | TRBV5-1 | - | TGCGCCAGCAGCTTGGGACCCCGGGAGACCCAGTACTTC | CASSLGPRETQYF
few | TRBJ2-1 | TRBV5-1 | TRBD1 | TGCGCCAGCAGCTTGGGGACAGGGTATTCGAATGAGCAGTTCTTC | CASSLGTGYSNEQFF
few | TRBJ2-5 | TRBV6-5 | - | TGTGCCAGCAGTTACAAAAGTAGCTACTTTTATAGACAAGAGACCCAGTACTTC | CASSYKSSYFYRQETQYF
once | TRBJ2-7 | TRBV4-1 | - | TGCGCCAGCAGCCAAACCCACGGGGAGTCCTACGAGCAGTACTTC | CASSQTHGESYEQYF
few | TRBJ2-3 | TRBV7-2 | - | TGTGCCAGCAGCTTAGATTACTCCACAGATACGCAGTATTTT | CASSLDYSTDTQYF
- | TRBJ2-3 | TRBV9 | TRBD1 | TGTGCCAGCAGCGTAGAAGGGACAGCGGAGGCGCAGTATTTT | CASSVEGTAEAQYF
few | TRBJ2-1 | TRBV5-1 | - | TGCGCCAGCAGCCCCCGACTGGGGGGACTCAATGAGCAGTTCTTC | CASSPRLGGLNEQFF
few | TRBJ2-7 | TRBV15 | - | TGTGCCACCAGCAGAGTGGACGAGCAGTACTTC | CATSRVDEQYF
many | TRBJ2-4 | TRBV6-2/TRBV6-3 | TRBD1 | TGTGCCAGCAGTTACGCCTCCATTTGGGGACAGGGGAAAAACATTCAGTACTTC | CASSYASIWGQGKNIQYF
many | TRBJ1-3 | TRBV6-5 | - | TGTGCCAGCAGTTACGGGGGGCCTGGAAACACCATATATTTT | CASSYGGPGNTIYF
- | TRBJ2-6 | TRBV12-3/TRBV12-4 | - | TGTGCCAGCAGGCGTGCCTCTGGGGCCAACGTCCTGACTTTC | CASRRASGANVLTF
few | TRBJ1-1 | TRBV11-2 | - | TGTGCCAGCAGCCTGGAGCGCCGGACTGAAGCTTTCTTT | CASSLERRTEAFF
- | TRBJ1-1 | TRBV20-1 | - | TGCAGTGCGACGGACGGTTCTGAAGCTTTCTTT | CSATDGSEAFF
few | TRBJ2-7 | TRBV7-8 | - | TGTGCCAGCAGCTTAGGGGGTGACACCTTCGAGCAGTACTTC | CASSLGGDTFEQYF
many | TRBJ2-1 | TRBV12-3/TRBV12-4 | - | TGTGCCAGCAGTTTAGAGGGGGTCTACAATGAGCAGTTCTTC | CASSLEGVYNEQFF
- | TRBJ2-4 | TRBV3-1 | - | TGTGCCAGCAGCCTCACCACTAGCTCCAAAAACATTCAGTACTTC | CASSLTTSSKNIQYF
few | TRBJ2-3 | TRBV7-2 | - | TGTGCCAGCAGCTTTCGCGGCAGAGGCACAGATACGCAGTATTTT | CASSFRGRGTDTQYF
many | TRBJ2-7 | TRBV28 | - | TGTGCCAGCAGTCCGGGCAGGGGATCCTACGAGCAGTACTTC | CASSPGRGSYEQYF
many | TRBJ2-5 | TRBV29-1 | - | TGCAGCGTCGGATTGACGGGCAGGGCCCAAGAGACCCAGTACTTC | CSVGLTGRAQETQYF
- | TRBJ1-5 | TRBV3-1 | TRBD1 | TGTGCCAGCAGCCTACGGACAGGGGCGAGTGGAGTACAGCCCCAGCATTTT | CASSLRTGASGVQPQHF
few | TRBJ2-7 | TRBV29-1 | - | TGCAGCGCCCTTCAAATTGGAGAGCAGTACTTC | CSALQIGEQYF
few | TRBJ2-1 | TRBV20-1 | TRBD2 | TGCAGTGCTAGGGGACTAGCGGGGGGAATTTCCCACAATGAGCAGTTCTTC | CSARGLAGGISHNEQFF
many | TRBJ2-3 | TRBV24-1 | - | TGTGCCACCAGCCCCCGGACATTCAGCACAGATACGCAGTATTTT | CATSPRTFSTDTQYF
few | TRBJ2-1 | TRBV28 | - | TGTGCCAGCAGTTCCTTATGGTCGGGGGCGACCTACAATGAGCAGTTCTTC | CASSSLWSGATYNEQFF
few | TRBJ1-1 | TRBV19 | TRBD1 | TGTGCCAGTAGTACCACAGGGGGCTTGACTGAAGCTTTCTTT | CASSTTGGLTEAFF
many | TRBJ2-3 | TRBV5-1 | TRBD2 | TGCGCCAGCAGCCCGGCTCCTAGCGGGGGGGCAGATACGCAGTATTTT | CASSPAPSGGADTQYF
few | TRBJ2-7 | TRBV4-3 | - | TGCGCCAGCAGCCAAGGGGGAGAATCTTTCTACGAGCAGTACTTC | CASSQGGESFYEQYF
few | TRBJ2-2 | TRBV5-1 | TRBD2 | TGCGCCAGCAGCTTGAGACTAGCGGGGGCGAACACCGGGGAGCTGTTTTTT | CASSLRLAGANTGELFF
- | TRBJ2-7 | TRBV5-1 | - | TGCGCCAGCAGCTTGGAAGGTAACAGTAACTACGAGCAGTACTTC | CASSLEGNSNYEQYF
- | TRBJ2-7 | TRBV7-9 | - | TGTGCCAGCAGCACCATAAGATACGAGCAGTACTTC | CASSTIRYEQYF
- | TRBJ1-5 | TRBV28 | - | TGTGCCAGCAACGACGGGCATATGGCCCAGCATTTT | CASNDGHMAQHF
- | TRBJ2-5 | TRBV25-1 | TRBD2 | TGTGCCAGCAGTGCAGCGGGAGAGATACAAGAGACCCAGTACTTC | CASSAAGEIQETQYF
few | TRBJ1-6 | TRBV6-1 | TRBD1 | TGTGCCAGCAGTCTTGGGACAGGGAATAATTCACCCCTCCACTTT | CASSLGTGNNSPLHF
few | TRBJ2-4 | TRBV20-1 | - | TGCAGTGCTAGAAGCCAGGGAGCCAAAAACATTCAGTACTTC | CSARSQGAKNIQYF
- | TRBJ2-5 | TRBV3-1 | - | TGTGCCAGCAGGGTAAGTGGGGAAGCCCAAGAGACCCAGTACTTC | CASRVSGEAQETQYF
many | TRBJ2-1 | TRBV5-1 | - | TGCGCCAGCAGCTTACGGGCGAAGAAAAACTCCTACAATGAGCAGTTCTTC | CASSLRAKKNSYNEQFF
few | TRBJ2-1 | TRBV11-1 | TRBD2 | TGTGCCAGCAGCTTAACTAGCGGGAGAGGGGGCTACAATGAGCAGTTCTTC | CASSLTSGRGGYNEQFF
- | TRBJ2-1 | TRBV7-2 | TRBD1 | TGTGCCAGCAGCTTCACAGGGGAGAATGAGCAGTTCTTC | CASSFTGENEQFF
many | TRBJ2-7 | TRBV7-2 | - | TGTGCCAGCAGCTTTCTGGGCACCTACGAGCAGTACTTC | CASSFLGTYEQYF
many | TRBJ2-6 | TRBV29-1 | - | TGCAGCGTTGAAAAATACATCTCTGGGGCCAACGTCCTGACTTTC | CSVEKYISGANVLTF
few | TRBJ2-1 | TRBV6-5 | TRBD2 | TGTGCCAGCAGTTACTTCCCTTCCCTAGCGGGGTTCAATGAGCAGTTCTTC | CASSYFPSLAGFNEQFF
few | TRBJ2-3 | TRBV10-3 | - | TGTGCCATCACGGGGGCCGGGGCAGATACGCAGTATTTT | CAITGAGADTQYF
many | TRBJ1-4 | TRBV5-1 | - | TGCGCCAGCAGCTTGGAAGGAGGGACAACTGAAAAACTGTTTTTT | CASSLEGGTTEKLFF
many | TRBJ2-1 | TRBV6-1 | - | TGTGCCAGCACCCAGATTCGGGGTAGCTATGAGCAGTTCTTC | CASTQIRGSYEQFF
few | TRBJ2-3 | TRBV24-1 | - | TGTGCCACCAGTGACCTCCCGCCGTCCGGGACCTTCACAGATACGCAGTATTTT | CATSDLPPSGTFTDTQYF
- | TRBJ2-1 | TRBV5-1 | - | TGCGCCAGCAGCTTGCTCCAAGGGGGACGGAATGAGCAGTTCTTC | CASSLLQGGRNEQFF
many | TRBJ2-1 | TRBV7-9 | TRBD2 | TGTGCCAGCAGCTTTAGGGGACTTCTAGCGGGAGACGAGCAGTTCTTC | CASSFRGLLAGDEQFF
- | TRBJ2-7 | TRBV27 | TRBD1 | TGTGCCAGCAGTTTATCTCGACAGGGTCGAGGGTACGAGCAGTACTTC | CASSLSRQGRGYEQYF